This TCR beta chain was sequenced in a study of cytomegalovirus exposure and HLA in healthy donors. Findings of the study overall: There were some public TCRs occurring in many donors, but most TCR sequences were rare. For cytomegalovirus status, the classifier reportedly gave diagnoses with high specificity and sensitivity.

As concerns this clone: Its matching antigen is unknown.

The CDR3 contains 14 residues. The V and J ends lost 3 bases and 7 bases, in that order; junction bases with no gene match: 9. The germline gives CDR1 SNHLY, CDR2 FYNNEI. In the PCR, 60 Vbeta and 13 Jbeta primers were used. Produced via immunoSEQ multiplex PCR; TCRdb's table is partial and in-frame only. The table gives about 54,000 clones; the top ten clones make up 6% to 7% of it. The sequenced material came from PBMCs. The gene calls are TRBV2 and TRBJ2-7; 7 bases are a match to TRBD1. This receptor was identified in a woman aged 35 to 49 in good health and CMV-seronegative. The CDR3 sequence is CASSELDRRWEQYF. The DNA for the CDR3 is TGTGCCAGCAGTGAGCTGGACAGGCGTTGGGAGCAGTACTTC.